These 19 T cell receptor beta chains share one sample of origin, sequenced in a study of graft-versus-host responses after intestinal transplantation. These receptors lack a known antigen. The table came from immunoSEQ multiplex PCR; TCRdb's copy has only in-frame clones and leaves some out. The repertoire holds around 99,000 clones, with about 93% as singletons. The sample was unstimulated CD8+ T cells sorted from spleen or lymph node cells, taken before intestinal transplant. Receptors originate from a human donor who received an intestinal transplant.

This chain links TRBV19 with TRBJ2-1; D possibly corresponds to TRBD1 (6 bases). The CDR3 loop spans 13 amino acids. CDR1 is LNHDA and CDR2 is SQIVND in the germline V gene (reference sequence). Trimming left V 4 bases short and J 8 bases short, with 12 bases between. DNA for the CDR3: TGTGCCAGTAGTACCGGACAGAAACATGAGCAGTTCTTC. Protein product: CASSTGQKHEQFF.

Worth noting for this clone: The same CDR3 arises from other DNA sequences in this sample as well. The V gene is TRBV18, the J gene TRBJ2-3, with D maybe TRBD2 (6 bases). The germline V gene encodes CDR1 KGHSH and CDR2 LQKENI. Trimming stripped 3 bases from V and 2 bases from J, with 18 bases between. This CDR3 has 17 residues. CDR3 in amino acids: CASSPPEDSGATDTQYF. DNA for the CDR3: TGTGCCAGCTCACCCCCCGAGGATAGCGGTGCCACAGATACGCAGTATTTT.

The chain recombines TRBV27 with TRBJ1-2, with 7 bases identical to TRBD1. The CDR3 has 14 residues. J lost 4 bases, V lost 5 bases, and 7 bases had no gene match. CDR1 is MNHEY, CDR2 SMNVEV, per germline (reference sequence). The CDR3 nucleotides read TGTGCCAGCAGTCCCCCCGGGACAGTCTATGGCTACACCTTC. This codes for CASSPPGTVYGYTF.

This chain connects TRBV29-1 to TRBJ2-4; weak D call: TRBD2 (7 bases). V was cut by 3 bases and J by 3 bases, with 12 bases left in between. Germline lookup yields CDR1 SQVTM and CDR2 ANQGSEA. This CDR3 contains 14 residues. This CDR3 is CSVEKGEGKNIQYF. CDR3 bases: TGCAGCGTTGAGAAGGGGGAGGGCAAAAACATTCAGTACTTC.

V and J are TRBV7-2 and TRBJ2-1; TRBD2 agrees at 9 bases. The germline V gene has CDR1 SGHTA and CDR2 FQGNSA. Losses at the gene ends were 2 bases for V and 9 bases for J; bases not matched to a gene: 14. The length of the CDR3 is 17 residues. CDR3 in DNA: TGTGCCAGCAGCTTACCCCCTAGGGGCGGGGGGGCTTTTGAGCAGTTCTTC. Translation gives CASSLPPRGGGAFEQFF. The full variable domain, with the rest looked up from reference TRBV7-2 and TRBJ2-1, is GAGVSQSPSNKVTEKGKDVELRCDPISGHTALYWYRQSLGQGLEFLIYFQGNSAPDKSGLPSDRFSAERTGGSVSTLTIQRTQQEDSAVYLCASSLPPRGGGAFEQFFGPGTRLTVL.

CDR3 residues: CASSLGSMEETQYF. The CDR3 bases are TGTGCCAGCAGCTTAGGCTCCATGGAGGAGACCCAGTACTTC. The V and J genes are TRBV13 and TRBJ2-5, with D hard to call. V was pared by 0 bases and J by 5 bases, with 10 bases between. In germline, CDR1 is PRHDT, CDR2 FYEKMQ (reference sequence). The CDR3 is made up of 14 amino acids.

The rearrangement uses TRBV7-2 and TRBJ2-7, with TRBD1 identical over 7 bases. The CDR3 totals 18 residues. After removal of 5 bases from V and 3 bases from J, the junction contained 19 bases not matched to a gene. Germline V gene data show CDR1 as SGHTA and CDR2 as FQGNSA. Written as DNA, the CDR3 is TGTGCCAGCAGCCTCCCGACAGGGTTCAGCCCGTTCCTCTACGAGCAGTACTTC. This sequence encodes CASSLPTGFSPFLYEQYF.

This chain connects TRBV7-2 to TRBJ1-6; a possible D gene is TRBD1 (6 bases). CDR3 length: 14 amino acids. V shed 4 bases and J shed 12 bases, with 16 bases lying between them. Germline CDR1 is SGHTA and CDR2 is FQGNSA. The DNA for the CDR3 is TGTGCCAGCAGCTCAAGTGGGACACCAGAACCCCTCCACTTT. It yields the protein CASSSSGTPEPLHF.

The chain joins TRBV5-5 to TRBJ1-5; 7 positions match TRBD1. V gave up 4 bases and J gave up 6 bases; unmatched junction bases: 13. The length of the CDR3 is 16 residues. Germline lookup yields CDR1 SGHKS and CDR2 YYEKEE (reference sequence). The CDR3 loop is CASSVRDSRLSQPQHF. For the CDR3, the DNA is TGTGCCAGCAGCGTCCGGGACAGCCGACTCAGTCAGCCCCAGCATTTT.

The chain recombines TRBV27 with TRBJ1-2; 7 nucleotides agree with TRBD1. The CDR3 has 14 amino acids. With 6 bases clipped from V and 4 bases from J, the junction kept 8 bases outside the gene matches. CDR1 and CDR2 (germline): MNHEY, SMNVEV (reference sequence). CDR3: CASRPTGFGYGYTF. In DNA, the CDR3 is TGTGCCAGCAGGCCGACAGGGTTCGGCTATGGCTACACCTTC.

This rearrangement joins TRBV14 to TRBJ1-1; no reliable D call. The V gene lost 1 base and the J gene lost 4 bases, with 7 bases spanning the gap. CDR1 is SGHDN and CDR2 is FVKESK in the germline V gene. This CDR3 is built from 13 residues. This chain's CDR3 is CASSQGYSTEAFF. In nucleotides, the CDR3 is TGTGCCAGCAGCCAAGGTTACAGCACTGAAGCTTTCTTT. The full variable domain, in which reference TRBV14 and TRBJ1-1 provide the parts outside the CDR3, is EAGVTQFPSHSVIEKGQTVTLRCDPISGHDNLYWYRRVMGKEIKFLLHFVKESKQDESGMPNNRFLAERTGGTYSTLKVQPAELEDSGVYFCASSQGYSTEAFFGQGTRLTVV.

The rearrangement uses TRBV5-5 and TRBJ2-7, with 11 bases fitting TRBD1. Germline CDR1 SGHKS, CDR2 YYEKEE (reference sequence). There are 16 residues in the CDR3. Trimming at V came to 4 bases and at J to 1 base, leaving 7 bases not matched to a gene. In nucleotides, the CDR3 is TGTGCCAGCAGCCGGCATGGGGACAGGGGGTCCTACGAGCAGTACTTC. This gives the protein CASSRHGDRGSYEQYF.

This chain links TRBV27 with TRBJ2-3; 12 bases align to TRBD2. This CDR3 comprises 14 residues. Trimming at V came to 6 bases and at J to 4 bases, leaving 2 bases not matched to a gene. The germline V gene encodes CDR1 MNHEY and CDR2 SMNVEV (reference sequence). CDR3 residues: CASRLAGGPDTQYF. The CDR3 DNA reads TGTGCCAGCAGACTAGCGGGGGGCCCAGATACGCAGTATTTT.

The chain recombines TRBV4-3 with TRBJ2-1; 11 nucleotides match TRBD1. The CDR3 is 20 amino acids. The germline CDR1 and CDR2 sequences are LGHNA and YSLEER. V trimming: 4 bases; J trimming: 1 base; junction bases outside the gene matches: 15. CDR3 sequence reads: CASSPGQGAHMVSSYNEQFF. The CDR3 DNA sequence: TGCGCCAGCAGCCCCGGACAGGGGGCGCATATGGTGAGTTCCTACAATGAGCAGTTCTTC.

The genes are TRBV5-1 and TRBJ1-2; 7 bases are shared with TRBD1. The trim removed 0 bases at V and 6 bases at J, leaving 5 bases unmatched. CDR3 length: 14 amino acids. Germline assignment: CDR1 SGHRS and CDR2 YFSETQ. The CDR3 DNA is TGCGCCAGCAGCTTGGAAACAGGGGCGGATGGCTACACCTTC. This translates into CASSLETGADGYTF.

V usage is TRBV10-3 and J usage is TRBJ2-7; weak D call: TRBD1 (6 bases). Germline values: CDR1 ENHRY, CDR2 SYGVKD. V lost 5 bases to trimming and J lost 5 bases, with 16 bases between them. The CDR3 covers 14 residues. The CDR3 sequence: CAISTSGVSDEQYF. The CDR3 nucleotides are TGTGCCATCAGTACTTCAGGGGTAAGTGACGAGCAGTACTTC.

This chain uses TRBV4-3 with TRBJ1-2; perhaps TRBD1 as D (6 bases). V was clipped by 1 base and J by 4 bases, with 10 bases between them. From germline, CDR1 is LGHNA and CDR2 YSLEER. The CDR3 sequence is 14 residues long. The CDR3 DNA sequence: TGCGCCAGCAGCCAAGGACAGGTTCGCTATGGCTACACCTTC. Protein sequence: CASSQGQVRYGYTF.

The chain uses TRBV7-2 and TRBJ2-1, with D perhaps matching TRBD2 (6 bases). V dropped 2 bases and J dropped 5 bases, with 16 bases sitting between them. The CDR3 runs 16 residues. Germline-derived CDR1 and CDR2 are SGHTA and FQGNSA. The DNA of the CDR3 is TGTGCCAGCAGCTTATTATGGGACTTTAGGAACAATGAGCAGTTCTTC. Its translation is CASSLLWDFRNNEQFF.

The sample holds one count of this clone. One junction end does not reproduce the germline sequence, and a read error may be involved. This chain joins TRBV7-6 and TRBJ2-7, with D perhaps matching TRBD2 (5 bases). Germline V gene lookup returns CDR1 SGHVS and CDR2 FNYEAQ. The CDR3 runs 14 residues. As DNA, the CDR3 is TGTGCCAGCAGCTTAGGGGAGCGGAACTACGAGCAGCACTTC. Its protein is CASSLGERNYEQHF.